This T cell receptor beta chain was identified during a study of T cells in Graves' hyperthyroidism and ophthalmopathy. This clonotype was found many times. Amplified regions were TCR beta CDR3 sequences from RNA transcripts. First-round RT-PCR of the TCR CDR3 relied on the HTBI primer set. TCRdb re-derived calls from the multiplex PCR reads in MiXCR, one entry per CDR3 protein. The repertoire holds about 640,000 distinct CDR3 sequences, with around 20% as singletons. The CDR3 loop spans 14 amino acids. Germline V gives CDR1 SNHLY, CDR2 FYNNEI. V gave up 6 bases and J gave up 5 bases, with 14 bases separating them.

What was sequenced was blood. V is TRBV2 and J is TRBJ1-5; TRBD1 is a possible D gene (6 bases). This TCR was sampled from a man under 40 with Graves' ophthalmopathy. CDR3 sequence (DNA): TGTGCCAGCAGACACAGGGTGATGGATCAGCCCCAGCATTTT. Translation gives CASRHRVMDQPQHF.